Listed below are T cell receptor beta chains from one sample, sequenced in a study of blood T cell repertoires in COVID-19. The data were produced by immunoSEQ multiplex PCR, yet TCRdb's version contains in-frame clones alone and is incomplete. The sample includes hundreds of thousands of clones, around 90% of them seen just once. Sequencing was done on a sample of PBMCs or T cells enriched from blood (not recorded which). These receptors originate from a woman in her twenties or thirties who had recovered from COVID-19. Each CDR3 is given with its conserved first and last residue. Each record gives: V gene, clone size, J gene, D gene, CDR3 DNA, CDR3 protein. A D gene is named only where the DNA matches it firmly. Not every row has a clone size; where given, it reads once, few, many or a size class.

V gene: TRBV5-4; clone size: NA; J gene: TRBJ1-1; D gene: NA; CDR3 DNA: TGTGCCAGCAGCTGGGGCGTACAGGAGATGAACACTGAAGCTTTCTTT; CDR3 protein: CASSWGVQEMNTEAFF
V gene: TRBV19; clone size: NA; J gene: TRBJ2-7; D gene: NA; CDR3 DNA: TGTGCCAGTGGCTCGGGAGTTCCTTTCCACGAGCAGTACTTC; CDR3 protein: CASGSGVPFHEQYF
V gene: TRBV4-1; clone size: once; J gene: TRBJ2-1; D gene: TRBD2; CDR3 DNA: TGCGCCAGCAGCCAAGATGCCCCGGGACTAGCGGGGGAGAATGAGCAGTTCTTC; CDR3 protein: CASSQDAPGLAGENEQFF
V gene: TRBV9; clone size: NA; J gene: TRBJ2-1; D gene: TRBD2; CDR3 DNA: TGTGCCAGCAGCGTAGTATCCCGAGGACTAGCGGGGGGGACGCAGTTCTTC; CDR3 protein: CASSVVSRGLAGGTQFF
V gene: TRBV19; clone size: few; J gene: TRBJ1-6; D gene: NA; CDR3 DNA: TGTGCCAGTAGTGGGGCAAGCGGGTATAATTCACCCCTCCACTTT; CDR3 protein: CASSGASGYNSPLHF
V gene: TRBV9; clone size: NA; J gene: TRBJ1-6; D gene: NA; CDR3 DNA: TGTGCCAGCAGCCCCCCCCAGTATAATTCACCCCTCCACTTT; CDR3 protein: CASSPPQYNSPLHF
V gene: TRBV28; clone size: NA; J gene: TRBJ1-5; D gene: NA; CDR3 DNA: TGTGCCAGCAGCAAAGGGGATCTCCTTAGCCTCGGTCAGCCCCAGCATTTT; CDR3 protein: CASSKGDLLSLGQPQHF
V gene: TRBV11-2; clone size: NA; J gene: TRBJ1-2; D gene: NA; CDR3 DNA: TGTGCCAGCAGCTTCACAGCCATCTATGGCTACACCTTC; CDR3 protein: CASSFTAIYGYTF
V gene: TRBV4-1; clone size: NA; J gene: TRBJ2-3; D gene: TRBD2; CDR3 DNA: TGCGCCAGCAGCCAAATAACGCGGGGGTCGGGCACAGATACGCAGTATTTT; CDR3 protein: CASSQITRGSGTDTQYF
V gene: TRBV28; clone size: NA; J gene: TRBJ2-7; D gene: TRBD1; CDR3 DNA: TGTGCCAGCAGTTTTGGGACAGGCTACTACGAGCAGTACTTC; CDR3 protein: CASSFGTGYYEQYF
V gene: TRBV18; clone size: NA; J gene: TRBJ2-5; D gene: NA; CDR3 DNA: TGTGCCAGCTCACCAGGTGGCGGCCGGGAGACCCAGTACTTC; CDR3 protein: CASSPGGGRETQYF
V gene: TRBV3-1/TRBV3-2; clone size: NA; J gene: TRBJ1-5; D gene: NA; CDR3 DNA: TGTGCCAGCAGCCAAGGAGGTAGTGGAAAAGCAAGCAATCAGCCCCAGCATTTT; CDR3 protein: CASSQGGSGKASNQPQHF
V gene: TRBV15; clone size: NA; J gene: TRBJ2-1; D gene: TRBD2; CDR3 DNA: TGTGCCACCAGGTCGGGACTAGCGGGAGGGCGTGGGGGTTTCGATGAGCAGTTCTTC; CDR3 protein: CATRSGLAGGRGGFDEQFF
V gene: TRBV3-1/TRBV3-2; clone size: NA; J gene: TRBJ2-1; D gene: TRBD1; CDR3 DNA: TGTGCCAGCAGTTACCGGGACAGGGACAATGAGCAGTTCTTC; CDR3 protein: CASSYRDRDNEQFF
V gene: TRBV2; clone size: NA; J gene: TRBJ1-6; D gene: NA; CDR3 DNA: TGTGCCAGCAGTGAATCAGGGGCGGAAAATTCACCCCTCCACTTT; CDR3 protein: CASSESGAENSPLHF
V gene: TRBV19; clone size: NA; J gene: TRBJ1-1; D gene: NA; CDR3 DNA: TGTGCCAGTAGTATAGATCTCTGGGGGGATACTGAAGCTTTCTTT; CDR3 protein: CASSIDLWGDTEAFF
V gene: TRBV4-3; clone size: few; J gene: TRBJ2-7; D gene: TRBD1; CDR3 DNA: TGCGCCAGCAGCCCCGGGACAGGTAGCTCCTACGAGCAGTACTTC; CDR3 protein: CASSPGTGSSYEQYF
V gene: TRBV18; clone size: NA; J gene: TRBJ1-1; D gene: NA; CDR3 DNA: TGTGCCAGCTCACCACTGGAGGCAGTCACTGAAGCTTTCTTT; CDR3 protein: CASSPLEAVTEAFF
V gene: TRBV28; clone size: NA; J gene: TRBJ2-7; D gene: TRBD2; CDR3 DNA: TGTGCCAGCAACCGCCGGCTAGCGGGAGCCTACGAGCAGTACTTC; CDR3 protein: CASNRRLAGAYEQYF
V gene: TRBV28; clone size: NA; J gene: TRBJ2-2; D gene: NA; CDR3 DNA: TGTGCCAGCTGGTACAGGAACACCGGGGAGCTGTTTTTT; CDR3 protein: CASWYRNTGELFF
V gene: TRBV7-8; clone size: once; J gene: TRBJ2-7; D gene: NA; CDR3 DNA: TGTGCCAGCGGGTCTCCGTGGGGGCGCGAACTTCCCTACGAGCAGTACTTC; CDR3 protein: CASGSPWGRELPYEQYF
V gene: TRBV18; clone size: NA; J gene: TRBJ2-5; D gene: NA; CDR3 DNA: TGTGCCAGCTCCTTCATAGAACAAGAGACCCAGTACTTC; CDR3 protein: CASSFIEQETQYF
V gene: TRBV24-1; clone size: NA; J gene: TRBJ1-1; D gene: TRBD1; CDR3 DNA: TGTGCCACCAGTGAGCCGGGACAGGGTATCACTGAAGCTTTCTTT; CDR3 protein: CATSEPGQGITEAFF
V gene: TRBV30; clone size: NA; J gene: TRBJ2-7; D gene: TRBD1; CDR3 DNA: TGTGCCTGGAGTGCCCACAGGGGTCGCTACGAGCAGTACTTC; CDR3 protein: CAWSAHRGRYEQYF
V gene: TRBV6-2/TRBV6-3; clone size: NA; J gene: TRBJ2-4; D gene: NA; CDR3 DNA: TGTGCCAGCAGTCAAGCGACGGCCAAAAACATTCAGTACTTC; CDR3 protein: CASSQATAKNIQYF
V gene: TRBV4-2; clone size: NA; J gene: TRBJ1-2; D gene: NA; CDR3 DNA: TGTGCCAGCAGCCAAGCCGGCGGGGCTCAATATGGCTACACCTTC; CDR3 protein: CASSQAGGAQYGYTF
V gene: TRBV6-5; clone size: NA; J gene: TRBJ2-1; D gene: TRBD2; CDR3 DNA: TGTGCCAGCCGGAGGACTAGCGGGAACTACAATGAGCAGTTCTTC; CDR3 protein: CASRRTSGNYNEQFF
V gene: TRBV9; clone size: NA; J gene: TRBJ2-3; D gene: TRBD2; CDR3 DNA: TGTGCCAGCAGCGCGCCACTAGCGGGGGGGGAGACAGATACGCAGTATTTT; CDR3 protein: CASSAPLAGGETDTQYF
V gene: TRBV9; clone size: NA; J gene: TRBJ2-1; D gene: NA; CDR3 DNA: TGTGCCAGCAGCCTGCGGGACTTCGATGAGCAGTTCTTC; CDR3 protein: CASSLRDFDEQFF
V gene: TRBV6-5; clone size: once; J gene: TRBJ1-2; D gene: NA; CDR3 DNA: TGTGCCAGCAGTCTTCAGGGGAACTATGGCTACACCTTC; CDR3 protein: CASSLQGNYGYTF
V gene: TRBV7-8; clone size: NA; J gene: TRBJ2-1; D gene: NA; CDR3 DNA: TGTGCCAGCAGCTTTAGTAGACACGACCTTGGTGCCTACGATGAGCAGTTCTTC; CDR3 protein: CASSFSRHDLGAYDEQFF
V gene: TRBV5-1; clone size: NA; J gene: TRBJ2-7; D gene: TRBD2; CDR3 DNA: TGCGCCAGCAGCTTTTGGCCCTCTAGCGGGCAGACGAGGGAGCAGTACTTC; CDR3 protein: CASSFWPSSGQTREQYF
V gene: TRBV27; clone size: once; J gene: TRBJ2-5; D gene: TRBD1; CDR3 DNA: TGTGCCAGCAGTGTAACAGGGGGCGGTCGGACCCAGTACTTC; CDR3 protein: CASSVTGGGRTQYF
V gene: TRBV4-1; clone size: NA; J gene: TRBJ2-1; D gene: TRBD1; CDR3 DNA: TGCGCCAGCAGCCAAGATCGAGGGACAGGGATATTCGATGAGCAGTTCTTC; CDR3 protein: CASSQDRGTGIFDEQFF
V gene: TRBV7-9; clone size: NA; J gene: TRBJ1-3; D gene: NA; CDR3 DNA: TGTGCCAGCAGCTTTATTAAGGACAACTCTGGAAACACCATATATTTT; CDR3 protein: CASSFIKDNSGNTIYF
V gene: TRBV11-3; clone size: NA; J gene: TRBJ2-3; D gene: TRBD2; CDR3 DNA: TGTGCCAGCAGCATGCGGGGGAGCACAGATACGCAGTATTTT; CDR3 protein: CASSMRGSTDTQYF
V gene: TRBV19; clone size: NA; J gene: TRBJ2-1; D gene: TRBD1; CDR3 DNA: TGTGCCAGTAACAGGGGGCCGGATTACAATGAGCAGTTCTTC; CDR3 protein: CASNRGPDYNEQFF
V gene: TRBV27; clone size: NA; J gene: TRBJ2-4; D gene: NA; CDR3 DNA: TGTGCCAGCAGTTCCCAGGACAGGGAGGGGGACAAAAACATTCAGTACTTC; CDR3 protein: CASSSQDREGDKNIQYF